This T cell receptor beta chain came from a study of T cells in Graves' hyperthyroidism and ophthalmopathy. The CDR3 is 17 amino acids. Trimming pared 7 bases from V and 5 bases from J, leaving 26 bases between. Germline loops: CDR1 MNHEY, CDR2 SMNVEV (reference sequence). Pregnant or lactating patients were excluded, as were those with uncontrolled infection or other autoimmune disease. The study's findings and limits: Researchers found most expanded thyroid clonotypes above 0.001 in blood as well.

As regards this clonotype: The antigen is unknown.

Researchers amplified the TCR beta CDR3 regions from RNA transcripts. First-round RT-PCR of the TCR CDR3 relied on the HTBI primer set. A single record per CDR3 protein comes from TCRdb applying MiXCR to the multiplex PCR reads. The sample shows some 760,000 distinct CDR3 sequences, around 15% of them seen only once. The sample comprised blood. The receptor comes from a woman aged 18-29 years with Graves' hyperthyroidism. The rearrangement uses TRBV27 and TRBJ2-5, with D perhaps matching TRBD1 or TRBD2 (6 bases each). The CDR3: CASTAFPVGGAGETQYF. In DNA, the CDR3 is TGTGCCAGCACCGCCTTCCCAGTGGGGGGCGCGGGGGAGACCCAGTACTTC.